Listed here is a single TCR beta chain. What it binds is not known. This sample was taken from a study of T cell responses to AZD1222 COVID-19 vaccine. The protocol was immunoSEQ multiplex PCR, while the TCRdb copy is restricted to in-frame clones and leaves out a portion. The sample records around 120,000 clones, around 93% being singletons. Notes on the study in general: The donors showed a predominance of white British ancestry and of females, with possible underestimation of clonal diversity. Spike-specific TCR breadth and depth both grew after two AZD1222 doses. None of the repertoires were sampled until the peak T cell response had passed.

CDR1 is SGHRS and CDR2 is YFSETQ in the germline V gene. This CDR3 is 15 amino acids long. V lost 4 bases to trimming and J lost 8 bases; unmatched junction nucleotides: 9. The starting material was peripheral blood, obtained 28 days after the second AZD1222 dose. The chain couples TRBV5-1 to TRBJ2-1, with 10 nucleotides matching TRBD1. The origin of this receptor is an adult who received the AZD1222 COVID-19 vaccine. The CDR3 nucleotides are TGCGCCAGCAGCCTCCCGATGACAGGGGGCGATGAGCAGTTCTTC. This gives the protein CASSLPMTGGDEQFF.